This passage covers 28 T cell receptor beta chains from one sample sequenced in a study of tumor-infiltrating lymphocytes in localized non-small cell lung cancer. Assay: immunoSEQ multiplex PCR; the TCRdb copy retains only in-frame clones and omits some. The table shows 12,000 to 15,000 clones, with around 68% occurring only once. The sample was uninvolved lung tissue not adjacent to the tumor. The source of these receptors is a human donor with non-small cell lung cancer.

The chain has TRBV5-1 and TRBJ2-7; D may be TRBD1 or TRBD2 (6 bases each). From germline, CDR1 is SGHRS and CDR2 YFSETQ. The CDR3 is 15 amino acids. V dropped 4 bases and J dropped 0 bases, with 14 bases sitting between them. The CDR3 bases are TGCGCCAGCAGCGAGACAGGACTACGCTCCTACGAGCAGTACTTC. As protein: CASSETGLRSYEQYF. Full variable domain (rest looked up from reference TRBV5-1 and TRBJ2-7): KAGVTQTPRYLIKTRGQQVTLSCSPISGHRSVSWYQQTPGQGLQFLFEYFSETQRNKGNFPGRFSGRQFSNSRSEMNVSTLELGDSALYLCASSETGLRSYEQYFGPGTRLTVT.

This sequence joins TRBV10-3 and TRBJ2-2; D perhaps matches TRBD2 (5 bases). Trimming pared 5 bases from V and 4 bases from J, leaving 14 bases between. The CDR3 covers 15 residues. Per germline, CDR1 ENHRY and CDR2 SYGVKD. The DNA for the CDR3 is TGTGCCATCAGTCCCCGTGAGGGTTCCACCGGGGAGCTGTTTTTT. Translated: CAISPREGSTGELFF.

The chain has TRBV6-1 and TRBJ2-4; 7 bases are shared with TRBD1. The CDR3 is 14 amino acids. Per germline, CDR1 MNHNS and CDR2 SASEGT. V lost 6 bases to trimming and J lost 3 bases; unmatched junction nucleotides: 5. The CDR3 DNA sequence: TGTGCCAGCAGGCCACAGGGGTTCAAAAACATTCAGTACTTC. This encodes CASRPQGFKNIQYF.

This clone was picked up a small number of times. The chain combines TRBV28 with TRBJ1-1; D is ambiguous. CDR1 is MDHEN, CDR2 SYDVKM, per germline. CDR3 size: 16 residues. V lost 3 bases to trimming and J lost 2 bases, with 16 bases between them. The CDR3 sequence: CASSFSSDGFNTEAFF. CDR3 in DNA: TGTGCCAGCAGTTTCTCTTCGGACGGTTTTAACACTGAAGCTTTCTTT.

V usage is TRBV7-2 and J usage is TRBJ1-1; 8 bases line up with TRBD1. The CDR3 is made up of 14 amino acids. V was pared by 5 bases and J by 4 bases, with 6 bases of the junction left unmatched. From germline, CDR1 is SGHTA and CDR2 FQGNSA. CDR3 bases: TGTGCCAGCAGCCTGCGACAGGGGACCACTGAAGCTTTCTTT. This codes for CASSLRQGTTEAFF.

The rearrangement joins TRBV7-9 to TRBJ2-2; 12 nucleotides align to TRBD2. Germline V gives CDR1 SEHNR, CDR2 FQNEAQ (reference sequence). The junction had 8 bases not matched to a gene; V was cut back by 8 bases and J by 7 bases. The length of the CDR3 is 15 residues. The CDR3 DNA sequence: TGTGCCAGCGGGCGACTAGCGGGGGACGTCGGGGAGCTGTTTTTT. Translation gives CASGRLAGDVGELFF.

This clone was picked up a small number of times. Mismatch with germline at one junction end may stem from a read error. The chain recombines TRBV25-1 with TRBJ1-5; D may be TRBD1 (5 bases). CDR1 and CDR2 (germline): MGHDK, SYGVNS. This CDR3 contains 14 residues. The CDR3 reads CASSEGQGNRPQHF. CDR3 coding DNA: TGTGCCAGCAGTGAAGGGCAGGGAAATCGGCCCCAGCATTTT.

V and J are TRBV4-3 and TRBJ1-2; D might be TRBD1 (6 bases). The germline V and J ends were trimmed by 4 bases and 4 bases, with 19 bases remaining between them. Per the germline V gene, CDR1 is LGHNA and CDR2 is YSLEER. The CDR3 runs 16 residues. CDR3 region: CASSPYPRDRTYGYTF. In DNA form, the CDR3 reads TGCGCCAGCAGCCCCTATCCGCGAGACAGGACCTATGGCTACACCTTC.

This rearrangement joins TRBV5-1 to TRBJ1-2; D is possibly TRBD1 (6 bases). Germline CDR1 reads SGHRS; CDR2 reads YFSETQ. The CDR3 is 16 amino acids. Trimming removed 1 base from V and 4 bases from J, with 17 bases in between. CDR3 DNA sequence: TGCGCCAGCAGCTTGAATTATGACAGGCCTTCCTATGGCTACACCTTC. Translated, it gives CASSLNYDRPSYGYTF. The whole variable domain, remainder taken from reference TRBV5-1 and TRBJ1-2, is KAGVTQTPRYLIKTRGQQVTLSCSPISGHRSVSWYQQTPGQGLQFLFEYFSETQRNKGNFPGRFSGRQFSNSRSEMNVSTLELGDSALYLCASSLNYDRPSYGYTFGSGTRLTVV.

V usage is TRBV7-2 and J usage is TRBJ2-2, with a tentative D call TRBD2 (5 bases). V was cut by 5 bases and J by 0 bases, with 10 bases left in between. Per the germline V gene, CDR1 is SGHTA and CDR2 is FQGNSA. The CDR3 is made up of 15 amino acids. The CDR3 sequence is CASSPAGTNTGELFF. CDR3 nucleotides: TGTGCCAGCAGCCCCGCCGGGACGAACACCGGGGAGCTGTTTTTT.

The chain combines TRBV2 with TRBJ1-1, with 8 bases aligning to TRBD1. This CDR3 is 13 amino acids long. The V gene's germline CDR1 is SNHLY and CDR2 FYNNEI. J lost 5 bases, V lost 8 bases, and 7 bases had no gene match. The DNA of the CDR3 is TGTGCCAGCGGTCAGGACAGGGAGACTGAAGCTTTCTTT. Translation gives CASGQDRETEAFF.

Judged by abundance, this clone is medium-sized. The chain recombines TRBV5-4 with TRBJ1-2, with TRBD1 matching 9 bases. The CDR3 runs to 16 residues. J gave up 2 bases and V 4 bases, and 9 bases lay outside the gene matches. The germline V gene has CDR1 SGHNT and CDR2 YYREEE (reference sequence). The DNA for the CDR3 is TGTGCCAGCAGCCCGGCACAGGGGGCGACAAACTATGGCTACACCTTC. This encodes CASSPAQGATNYGYTF.

Only a few counts were recorded for this clone. The chain links TRBV6-5 to TRBJ2-3; unclear D gene. V gave up 0 bases and J gave up 4 bases, with 11 bases separating them. The CDR3 length is 15 residues. Germline CDR1 reads MNHEY; CDR2 reads SVGAGI. The CDR3 DNA reads TGTGCCAGCAGTTACTCGTTTGTAAGGCCAGATACGCAGTATTTT. Amino acid sequence: CASSYSFVRPDTQYF.

Only a few counts were recorded for this clone. The rearrangement uses TRBV6-5 and TRBJ1-2; the D gene is possibly TRBD1 (5 bases). This CDR3 comprises 12 residues. Germline V gives CDR1 MNHEY, CDR2 SVGAGI. V shed 5 bases and J shed 4 bases, with 8 bases lying between them. CDR3 amino acids: CASSPGGYGYTF. The CDR3 nucleotides are TGTGCCAGCAGTCCCGGGGGCTATGGCTACACCTTC.

This chain connects TRBV7-2 to TRBJ1-3; D not resolved. CDR1 is SGHTA, CDR2 FQGNSA, per germline. Trimming cost V 2 bases and J 0 bases, with 11 bases left between them. The CDR3 runs to 16 residues. The CDR3 DNA reads TGTGCCAGCAGCTTAATGGCAGGCTACTCTGGAAACACCATATATTTT. It encodes CASSLMAGYSGNTIYF.

Only one count was recorded for this clone. This rearrangement joins TRBV6-6 to TRBJ1-6; TRBD1 aligns across 7 bases. After removal of 2 bases from V and 9 bases from J, the junction contained 4 bases not matched to a gene. Germline V CDR1 and CDR2: MNHNY, SVGAGI (reference sequence). The CDR3 loop spans 14 amino acids. CDR3 nucleotide sequence: TGTGCCAGCAGTTACGACAGGGCCGGTTCACCCCTCCACTTT. It is translated as CASSYDRAGSPLHF.

This clone was picked up one time. The chain combines TRBV7-3 with TRBJ2-2; weak D call: TRBD2 (5 bases). The CDR3 is 15 residues long. Germline V gene lookup returns CDR1 SGHTA and CDR2 FQGTGA. The V end was cut by 3 bases, the J end by 1 base, with 9 bases between. CDR3 protein: CASSLLRENTGELFF. The CDR3 DNA sequence: TGTGCCAGCAGCTTGCTGAGGGAGAACACCGGGGAGCTGTTTTTT.

The chain uses TRBV27 and TRBJ2-5; 7 bases align to TRBD2. CDR3 length equals 11 residues. With V trimmed by 6 bases and J by 7 bases, 2 bases remained unmatched. Per the germline V gene, CDR1 is MNHEY and CDR2 is SMNVEV (reference sequence). CDR3 sequence: CASSRGRTQYF. Here the CDR3 DNA reads TGTGCCAGCAGCCGCGGGAGGACCCAGTACTTC.

This rearrangement joins TRBV11-2 to TRBJ1-3, with TRBD1 as a possible D gene (5 bases). The ends were cut back, 1 base at V and 2 bases at J, with 12 bases in the middle. Germline V gene data show CDR1 as SGHAT and CDR2 as FQNNGV. There are 16 residues in the CDR3. The CDR3 is CASSLVRGSTGNTIYF. The CDR3 DNA is TGTGCCAGCAGCTTAGTCCGGGGGAGTACTGGAAACACCATATATTTT. The full variable domain, completed using reference TRBV11-2 and TRBJ1-3, is EAGVAQSPRYKIIEKRQSVAFWCNPISGHATLYWYQQILGQGPKLLIQFQNNGVVDDSQLPKDRFSAERLKGVDSTLKIQPAKLEDSAVYLCASSLVRGSTGNTIYFGEGSWLTVV.

This clone was observed once. The chain uses TRBV4-2 and TRBJ1-1; D gene ambiguous. Germline V lookup: CDR1 LGHNA, CDR2 YNFKEQ. This CDR3 region has 13 residues. The V and J ends lost 5 bases and 3 bases respectively, with 10 bases between them. CDR3 loop: CASSLERYTEAFF. DNA for the CDR3: TGTGCCAGCAGCTTAGAAAGGTACACTGAAGCTTTCTTT.

The chain uses TRBV7-6 and TRBJ1-1; D is unclear. The CDR3 spans 14 residues. V was clipped by 5 bases and J by 1 base, with 11 bases between them. The germline V gene encodes CDR1 SGHVS and CDR2 FNYEAQ. CDR3 nucleotide sequence: TGTGCCAGCAGCCCACGGACGGGGAACACTGAAGCTTTCTTT. It translates to CASSPRTGNTEAFF.

The gene calls are TRBV5-4 and TRBJ2-7, with D perhaps matching TRBD1 or TRBD2 (6 bases each). This CDR3 is built from 14 residues. Trimming shortened V by 4 bases and J by 5 bases, and 16 bases separated the two germline ends. CDR1 is SGHNT, CDR2 YYREEE, per germline (reference sequence). CDR3 bases: TGTGCCAGCAGCGTAGGGGGGACCCAAGACGAGCAGTACTTC. Its translation is CASSVGGTQDEQYF.

The rearrangement joins TRBV6-1 to TRBJ1-1; 8 bases agree with TRBD1. CDR1 is MNHNS, CDR2 SASEGT, per germline. The CDR3 has 14 residues. J gave up 12 bases and V 1 base, and 10 bases lay outside the gene matches. CDR3 sequence (DNA): TGTGCCAGCAGTGAAGAAGGACAGGGACTCGGACCTTTCTTT. Protein product: CASSEEGQGLGPFF.

This rearrangement joins TRBV28 to TRBJ2-1; 9 bases align to TRBD1. The V gene end was trimmed by 5 bases and the J gene end by 8 bases; junction bases not matched to a gene: 10. Germline V CDR1 and CDR2: MDHEN, SYDVKM. The CDR3 sequence is 15 residues long. In DNA form, the CDR3 reads TGTGCCAGCAGTCCCTCTTACAGGGGGCTCGATGAGCAGTTCTTC. Residues: CASSPSYRGLDEQFF.

The J gene is TRBJ2-7, the V gene TRBV11-3; D is perhaps TRBD1 (6 bases). CDR1 SGHNT and CDR2 YENEEA come from the germline V gene. Trimming took off 4 bases at V and 3 bases at J, with 10 bases between the two ends. This CDR3 has 13 amino acids. The CDR3 DNA reads as TGTGCCAGCAGCTCCATGGACAGCTACGAGCAGTACGTC. Translated, it gives CASSSMDSYEQYV.

The chain couples TRBV11-2 to TRBJ2-1; 8 nucleotides agree with TRBD2. The J segment lost 4 bases and the V segment lost 7 bases, leaving 15 bases of the junction unmatched. The length of the CDR3 is 17 residues. Germline CDR1 and CDR2: SGHAT and FQNNGV. The CDR3 DNA sequence: TGTGCCAGCACCCGGGGGATGGCGGGAGGATCATACAATGAGCAGTTCTTC. This translates into CASTRGMAGGSYNEQFF.

The chain has TRBV6-6 and TRBJ1-6, with D hard to call. This CDR3 has 14 residues. The V end was cut by 5 bases, the J end by 4 bases, with 9 bases between. Germline CDR1 and CDR2: MNHNY and SVGAGI (reference sequence). The CDR3 is CASSLPGYNSPLHF. The CDR3 bases are TGTGCCAGCAGTCTGCCGGGTTATAATTCACCCCTCCACTTT.

The V call is TRBV5-5, the J call TRBJ1-5; D perhaps matches TRBD1 (5 bases). CDR1 and CDR2 (germline): SGHKS, YYEKEE (reference sequence). CDR3 size: 15 residues. Between the trimmed V and J ends, which lost 5 bases and 7 bases, there was a span of 19 bases. The CDR3 sequence: CASRRDAGTGQPQHF. Here the CDR3 DNA reads TGTGCCAGCAGGCGGGATGCAGGGACCGGCCAGCCCCAGCATTTT.